Listed below are T cell receptor beta chains from one sample, sequenced in a study of blood T cell repertoires in COVID-19. The data were produced by immunoSEQ multiplex PCR, yet TCRdb's version contains in-frame clones alone and is incomplete. This table holds some 220,000 clones, 65% to 90% found once. The sample comprised peripheral blood. These TCRs come from a woman aged 70-85 years with COVID-19, enrolled during active disease. Each CDR3 is given with its conserved first and last residue. The D gene is left open where the match is weak. Clone size, where shown, is once, few, many, or a class for clones that have expanded.

v_call: TRBV15
j_call: TRBJ1-5
d_call: -
clone_size: -
cdr3_aa: CATSRDRRTVVHQPQHF
cdr3_nt: TGTGCCACCAGCAGAGATCGTAGGACAGTGGTACATCAGCCCCAGCATTTT

v_call: TRBV25-1
j_call: TRBJ2-7
d_call: -
clone_size: -
cdr3_aa: CASSESWGRYEQYF
cdr3_nt: TGTGCCAGCAGTGAATCTTGGGGCAGGTACGAGCAGTACTTC

v_call: TRBV5-4
j_call: TRBJ2-3
d_call: -
clone_size: -
cdr3_aa: CASSSQQGGDTQYF
cdr3_nt: TGTGCCAGCAGCTCGCAACAGGGAGGGGATACGCAGTATTTT

v_call: TRBV27
j_call: TRBJ1-3
d_call: TRBD1
clone_size: -
cdr3_aa: CASAPGTGVGGNTIYF
cdr3_nt: TGTGCCAGCGCCCCCGGGACAGGGGTGGGTGGAAACACCATATATTTT

v_call: TRBV18
j_call: TRBJ1-2
d_call: -
clone_size: -
cdr3_aa: CASSPLQGEVGYTF
cdr3_nt: TGTGCCAGCTCACCACTCCAGGGTGAGGTGGGCTACACCTTC

v_call: TRBV5-1
j_call: TRBJ2-5
d_call: TRBD1
clone_size: -
cdr3_aa: CASSLAGGARAQETQYF
cdr3_nt: TGCGCCAGCAGCTTGGCAGGGGGCGCAAGAGCCCAAGAGACCCAGTACTTC

v_call: TRBV7-9
j_call: TRBJ1-6
d_call: TRBD1
clone_size: -
cdr3_aa: CASSLERTGSPLHF
cdr3_nt: TGTGCCAGCAGCTTAGAGAGGACAGGATCACCCCTCCACTTT

v_call: TRBV3-1/TRBV3-2
j_call: TRBJ2-3
d_call: -
clone_size: -
cdr3_aa: CASSLGGAGDTQYF
cdr3_nt: TGTGCCAGCAGCTTGGGGGGGGCAGGAGATACGCAGTATTTT

v_call: TRBV7-3
j_call: TRBJ2-1
d_call: TRBD2
clone_size: -
cdr3_aa: CASSLHSGNIYNEQFF
cdr3_nt: TGTGCCAGCAGCTTACATAGCGGGAACATCTACAATGAGCAGTTCTTC

v_call: TRBV4-1
j_call: TRBJ2-1
d_call: -
clone_size: once
cdr3_aa: CASRGSTPFREQFF
cdr3_nt: TGCGCCAGCAGGGGCTCCACGCCATTCAGAGAGCAGTTCTTC

v_call: TRBV2
j_call: TRBJ2-1
d_call: -
clone_size: -
cdr3_aa: CASSNGYNEQFF
cdr3_nt: TGTGCCAGCAGCAACGGGTACAATGAGCAGTTCTTC

v_call: TRBV5-1
j_call: TRBJ1-2
d_call: -
clone_size: -
cdr3_aa: CASSLELGRGYTF
cdr3_nt: TGCGCCAGCAGCTTGGAATTGGGCCGTGGCTACACCTTC

v_call: TRBV5-6
j_call: TRBJ2-7
d_call: -
clone_size: few
cdr3_aa: CASSLSVYEQYF
cdr3_nt: TGTGCCAGCAGCTTGTCAGTTTACGAGCAGTACTTC

v_call: TRBV6-6
j_call: TRBJ1-1
d_call: TRBD1
clone_size: -
cdr3_aa: CASSAPDRGLRTEAFF
cdr3_nt: TGTGCCAGCAGTGCCCCGGACAGGGGGCTGAGGACTGAAGCTTTCTTT

v_call: TRBV3-1/TRBV3-2
j_call: TRBJ1-2
d_call: -
clone_size: -
cdr3_aa: CASSQGYREYGYTF
cdr3_nt: TGTGCCAGCAGCCAAGGCTACAGGGAATATGGCTACACCTTC

v_call: TRBV19
j_call: TRBJ2-7
d_call: -
clone_size: -
cdr3_aa: CASSTQGEQYF
cdr3_nt: TGTGCCAGTAGTACTCAGGGAGAGCAGTACTTC

v_call: TRBV9
j_call: TRBJ2-2
d_call: TRBD1
clone_size: -
cdr3_aa: CASRDRGSTGELFF
cdr3_nt: TGTGCCAGCAGGGACAGGGGTAGCACCGGGGAGCTGTTTTTT

v_call: TRBV4-2
j_call: TRBJ1-1
d_call: TRBD1
clone_size: -
cdr3_aa: CASSLTGTGGVGAFF
cdr3_nt: TGTGCCAGCAGCCTTACCGGGACAGGGGGGGTCGGGGCTTTCTTT

v_call: TRBV15
j_call: TRBJ1-3
d_call: -
clone_size: once
cdr3_aa: CATSRAFRGARGNTIYF
cdr3_nt: TGTGCCACCAGCAGAGCCTTCAGGGGCGCGAGAGGAAACACCATATATTTT

v_call: TRBV5-5
j_call: TRBJ1-1
d_call: -
clone_size: -
cdr3_aa: CASSFTENTEAFF
cdr3_nt: TGTGCCAGCAGCTTCACAGAGAACACTGAAGCTTTCTTT

v_call: TRBV30
j_call: TRBJ1-6
d_call: -
clone_size: -
cdr3_aa: CAWSVTGSGSPLHF
cdr3_nt: TGTGCCTGGAGTGTAACAGGGAGTGGTTCACCCCTCCACTTT

v_call: TRBV5-5
j_call: TRBJ1-5
d_call: TRBD1
clone_size: once
cdr3_aa: CASSPGTGFGQPQHF
cdr3_nt: TGTGCCAGCAGCCCAGGGACAGGGTTTGGTCAGCCCCAGCATTTT

v_call: TRBV11-2
j_call: TRBJ2-1
d_call: -
clone_size: once
cdr3_aa: CASSAIRDNRNEQFF
cdr3_nt: TGTGCCAGCAGTGCTATCCGGGACAATCGGAATGAGCAGTTCTTC

v_call: TRBV5-8
j_call: TRBJ1-5
d_call: -
clone_size: -
cdr3_aa: CASSTGYSNQPQHF
cdr3_nt: TGTGCCAGCAGCACGGGGTATAGCAATCAGCCCCAGCATTTT

v_call: TRBV10-2
j_call: TRBJ2-1
d_call: TRBD2
clone_size: -
cdr3_aa: CASRGLAGLLYNEQFF
cdr3_nt: TGCGCCAGCAGGGGACTAGCGGGACTGCTGTACAATGAGCAGTTCTTC

v_call: TRBV19
j_call: TRBJ1-4
d_call: TRBD1
clone_size: -
cdr3_aa: CASSPNRGENEKLFF
cdr3_nt: TGTGCCAGTAGTCCGAACAGGGGGGAGAATGAAAAACTGTTTTTT

v_call: TRBV19
j_call: TRBJ1-3
d_call: -
clone_size: -
cdr3_aa: CASTVRDSGNTIYF
cdr3_nt: TGTGCCAGTACCGTGCGCGACTCTGGAAACACCATATATTTT

v_call: TRBV4-1
j_call: TRBJ2-3
d_call: TRBD1
clone_size: -
cdr3_aa: CASSQQYRGQDTQYF
cdr3_nt: TGCGCCAGCAGCCAACAATACAGGGGGCAAGATACGCAGTATTTT

v_call: TRBV30
j_call: TRBJ2-4
d_call: TRBD1
clone_size: -
cdr3_aa: CAWSPQDRAKNIQYF
cdr3_nt: TGTGCCTGGAGTCCCCAGGACAGGGCCAAAAACATTCAGTACTTC

v_call: TRBV11-3
j_call: TRBJ1-6
d_call: -
clone_size: -
cdr3_aa: CASSLDLTAGGDSPLHF
cdr3_nt: TGTGCCAGCAGCTTAGATCTCACTGCCGGGGGTGATTCACCCCTCCACTTT

v_call: TRBV21-1
j_call: TRBJ2-7
d_call: -
clone_size: -
cdr3_aa: CASGLIPHSEQYF
cdr3_nt: TGTGCCAGCGGACTCATACCCCATTCCGAGCAGTACTTC

v_call: TRBV18
j_call: TRBJ1-6
d_call: TRBD1
clone_size: once
cdr3_aa: CASSPSTGARGDSPLHF
cdr3_nt: TGTGCCAGCTCACCATCGACAGGGGCCCGCGGCGATTCACCCCTCCACTTT

v_call: TRBV7-8
j_call: TRBJ1-1
d_call: -
clone_size: -
cdr3_aa: CASRIGGPGVRGTEAFF
cdr3_nt: TGTGCCAGCAGGATAGGAGGCCCCGGAGTCAGGGGCACTGAAGCTTTCTTT

v_call: TRBV19
j_call: TRBJ2-3
d_call: TRBD1
clone_size: -
cdr3_aa: CASSISRRGLTDTQYF
cdr3_nt: TGTGCCAGTAGTATTTCCCGCAGGGGGCTCACAGATACGCAGTATTTT

v_call: TRBV27
j_call: TRBJ2-3
d_call: -
clone_size: -
cdr3_aa: CASHRGGSTDTQYF
cdr3_nt: TGTGCCAGCCACCGGGGAGGAAGCACAGATACGCAGTATTTT

v_call: TRBV3-1/TRBV3-2
j_call: TRBJ2-1
d_call: TRBD2
clone_size: -
cdr3_aa: CASSQGSGRVAFF
cdr3_nt: TGTGCCAGCAGCCAGGGATCCGGGAGGGTTGCGTTCTTC

v_call: TRBV6-5
j_call: TRBJ1-2
d_call: TRBD1
clone_size: few
cdr3_aa: CASRDRAVGYTF
cdr3_nt: TGTGCCAGCAGAGACAGGGCAGTTGGCTACACCTTC

v_call: TRBV2
j_call: TRBJ2-7
d_call: TRBD2
clone_size: -
cdr3_aa: CASSGSGRGYYEQYF
cdr3_nt: TGTGCCAGCAGTGGTAGCGGGAGGGGATACTACGAGCAGTACTTC

v_call: TRBV7-2
j_call: TRBJ2-6
d_call: TRBD2
clone_size: -
cdr3_aa: CASSLALGSGRTGANVLTF
cdr3_nt: TGTGCCAGCAGCTTAGCGTTGGGTAGCGGGAGAACTGGGGCCAACGTCCTGACTTTC

v_call: TRBV7-6
j_call: TRBJ2-2
d_call: -
clone_size: -
cdr3_aa: CASSLVVAGGSNTGELFF
cdr3_nt: TGTGCCAGCAGCTTAGTGGTGGCTGGGGGGTCGAACACCGGGGAGCTGTTTTTT

v_call: TRBV2
j_call: TRBJ2-5
d_call: TRBD2
clone_size: -
cdr3_aa: CASRRGGARETQYF
cdr3_nt: TGTGCCAGCCGGCGCGGGGGGGCCAGGGAGACCCAGTACTTC

v_call: TRBV7-2
j_call: TRBJ1-1
d_call: -
clone_size: -
cdr3_aa: CASSPLGGGNTEAFF
cdr3_nt: TGTGCCAGCAGCCCCCTGGGGGGGGGAAACACTGAAGCTTTCTTT

v_call: TRBV6-1
j_call: TRBJ2-7
d_call: TRBD2
clone_size: -
cdr3_aa: CASSEAGGLYEQYF
cdr3_nt: TGTGCCAGCAGTGAGGCGGGGGGGCTTTACGAGCAGTACTTC

v_call: TRBV10-3
j_call: TRBJ2-5
d_call: -
clone_size: -
cdr3_aa: CATRDTSQETQYF
cdr3_nt: TGTGCCACCCGGGACACAAGCCAAGAGACCCAGTACTTC

v_call: TRBV5-6
j_call: TRBJ1-1
d_call: TRBD1
clone_size: -
cdr3_aa: CASSLFIWTGYTEAFF
cdr3_nt: TGTGCCAGCAGCTTGTTTATCTGGACAGGGTACACTGAAGCTTTCTTT

v_call: TRBV5-6
j_call: TRBJ1-2
d_call: TRBD1
clone_size: once
cdr3_aa: CASSLRRRQGAYGYTF
cdr3_nt: TGTGCCAGCAGCTTGAGGAGGAGACAGGGCGCCTATGGCTACACCTTC

v_call: TRBV2
j_call: TRBJ1-3
d_call: -
clone_size: few
cdr3_aa: CASKRAGSGNTIYF
cdr3_nt: TGTGCCAGTAAGCGAGCGGGGTCTGGAAACACCATATATTTT

v_call: TRBV9
j_call: TRBJ1-2
d_call: -
clone_size: -
cdr3_aa: CASSGGTTERLNYGYTF
cdr3_nt: TGTGCCAGCAGCGGGGGGACAACGGAGAGATTGAACTATGGCTACACCTTC

v_call: TRBV7-3
j_call: TRBJ2-3
d_call: TRBD2
clone_size: once
cdr3_aa: CASSLGLAGPSGISTDTQYF
cdr3_nt: TGTGCCAGCAGCTTAGGGCTAGCGGGTCCCTCGGGAATTAGCACAGATACGCAGTATTTT

v_call: TRBV9
j_call: TRBJ2-3
d_call: TRBD2
clone_size: -
cdr3_aa: CASSVGLAGGSSDTQYF
cdr3_nt: TGTGCCAGCAGCGTAGGGTTAGCGGGTGGTAGCAGCGATACGCAGTATTTT

v_call: TRBV6-2/TRBV6-3
j_call: TRBJ1-2
d_call: TRBD1
clone_size: -
cdr3_aa: CASSPSQGSIGGYTF
cdr3_nt: TGTGCCAGCAGTCCGTCACAGGGGTCTATTGGAGGCTACACCTTC

v_call: TRBV4-1
j_call: TRBJ1-2
d_call: TRBD1
clone_size: -
cdr3_aa: CASSPAGTGLNYGYTF
cdr3_nt: TGCGCCAGCAGCCCCGCGGGGACAGGGCTTAACTATGGCTACACCTTC